This T cell receptor beta chain was sequenced for a study of blood T cell repertoires in COVID-19. On the study more broadly: Samples of COVID-19 (acute and convalescent) were obtained from the United States, Italy and Spain. PBMCs, B-cell-depleted T cells, or T cells provided the cDNA or gDNA that made up the material.

Original data processing: Reference gene primer amplification in the assay estimated nucleated cell counts. Using immunoSEQ multiplex PCR, the repertoire was profiled, and TCRdb retains in-frame clones only, with some absent. That table furnishes V, J and clone size, whereas the DNA furnished D and trimming. The table records roughly 380,000 clones, around 85% of them present only once. The CDR3 length is 16 residues. The germline CDR1 and CDR2 sequences are KGHSH and LQKENI. With V trimmed by 3 bases and J by 3 bases, 7 bases remained unmatched. The chain uses TRBV18 and TRBJ2-3, with 9 bases aligning to TRBD1. The source is a woman younger than 35 with acute or convalescent COVID-19. Sequencing was carried out using peripheral blood. CDR3 protein: CASSPQPGQGTDTQYF. The CDR3 DNA follows: TGTGCCAGCTCACCTCAACCGGGACAGGGAACAGATACGCAGTATTTT.